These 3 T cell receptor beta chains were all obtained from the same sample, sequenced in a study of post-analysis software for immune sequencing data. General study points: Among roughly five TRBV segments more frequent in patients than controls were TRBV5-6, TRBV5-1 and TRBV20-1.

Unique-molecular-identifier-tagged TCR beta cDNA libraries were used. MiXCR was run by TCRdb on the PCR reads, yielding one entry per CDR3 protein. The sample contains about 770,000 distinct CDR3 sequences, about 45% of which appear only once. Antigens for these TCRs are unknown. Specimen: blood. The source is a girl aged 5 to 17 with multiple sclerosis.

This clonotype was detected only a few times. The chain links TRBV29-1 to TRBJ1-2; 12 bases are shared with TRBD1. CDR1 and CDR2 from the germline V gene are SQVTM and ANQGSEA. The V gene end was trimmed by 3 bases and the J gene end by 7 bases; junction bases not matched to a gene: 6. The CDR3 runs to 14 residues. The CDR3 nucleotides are TGCAGCGTTGACCCCCGGGACAGGGGGCTTGGCTACACCTTC. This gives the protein CSVDPRDRGLGYTF.

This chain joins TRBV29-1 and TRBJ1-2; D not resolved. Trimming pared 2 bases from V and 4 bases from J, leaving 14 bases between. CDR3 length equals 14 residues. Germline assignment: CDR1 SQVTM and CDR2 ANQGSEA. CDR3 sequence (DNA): TGCAGCGTTGAACCCTTGGCGGGGAGCTATGGCTACACCTTC. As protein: CSVEPLAGSYGYTF.

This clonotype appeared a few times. The CDR3 DNA reads TGTGCCAGCAGCGGCAGCGGGAGTTCGCAGTATTTT. Amino acid sequence: CASSGSGSSQYF. The V gene is TRBV9, the J gene TRBJ2-3; 8 bases align to TRBD2. There are 12 residues in the CDR3. Germline V gene lookup returns CDR1 SGDLS and CDR2 YYNGEE. Trimming cost V 3 bases and J 10 bases; bases outside gene matches: 4.